This TCR beta chain was identified during a study of beta chain features in type 1 diabetes. This clone was seen ten or more times. The V and J ends lost 0 bases and 2 bases respectively, with 10 bases between them. The CDR3 consists of 15 residues. Germline V lookup: CDR1 SEHNR, CDR2 FQNEAQ (reference sequence). The sequenced template was cDNA made from the entire isolated RNA. The table came from immunoSEQ multiplex PCR; TCRdb's copy has only in-frame clones and leaves some out. The sample lists some 270,000 clones; approximately 8% were seen once. This receptor was identified in a young woman in good health. The chain couples TRBV7-9 to TRBJ1-2; D not resolved. Specimen: central memory CD4+ T cells from blood. CDR3 in amino acids: CASSLAWNPNYGYTF. As DNA, the CDR3 is TGTGCCAGCAGCTTAGCGTGGAACCCCAACTATGGCTACACCTTC. The whole variable domain, filled in from reference TRBV7-9 and TRBJ1-2, reads DTGVSQNPRHKITKRGQNVTFRCDPISEHNRLYWYRQTLGQGPEFLTYFQNEAQLEKSRLLSDRFSAERPKGSFSTLEIQRTEQGDSAMYLCASSLAWNPNYGYTFGSGTRLTVV.